This T cell receptor (beta chain) derives from a study of T-cell reconstitution after alpha-beta-depleted transplantation in children. The table lists this clonotype with many counts. A library of TCRbeta sequences, prepared with unique molecular identifiers, was generated. MiXCR was run by TCRdb on the PCR reads, yielding one entry per CDR3 protein. The sample shows about 690,000 distinct CDR3 sequences, about 15% of them seen only once. V lost 2 bases and J 4 bases, leaving 11 bases between the germline ends. The CDR3 sequence is 14 residues long. The V gene's germline CDR1 is DFQATT and CDR2 SNEGSKA (reference sequence).

The clonotype originates from a human donor who donated a stem cell graft to a child with acute myeloid leukemia. The sequenced sample was PBMCs from the stem cell graft donor, obtained from the stem cell graft. This sequence joins TRBV20-1 and TRBJ2-2; perhaps D is TRBD1 or TRBD2 (6 bases each). The CDR3 loop is CSARRGRGTGELFF. The CDR3 DNA follows: TGCAGTGCTAGACGGGGGCGCGGCACCGGGGAGCTGTTTTTT.